This note documents a single T cell receptor (beta chain) sequence. The data are from a study of blood T cell repertoires in COVID-19. Study background: Italy, Spain and the United States were the sources of the convalescent and acute COVID-19 samples. PBMCs, B-cell-depleted T cells, or T cells were the source of the cDNA or gDNA that made up the material.

V shed 4 bases and J 9 bases; nucleotides not matched to a gene: 9. The CDR3 runs to 15 residues. Germline CDR1 KGHSH, CDR2 LQKENI. How the authors handled the data: Estimates of nucleated cell counts were drawn from the amplification of reference gene primers. Assay: immunoSEQ multiplex PCR; the TCRdb copy retains only in-frame clones and omits some. That table gives V, J and clone size, and the DNA gave D and trimming. The sample holds more than 110,000 clones; more than 75% are singletons and the top ten take about 4.2%. This sequence was found in a woman older than 75 with acute or convalescent COVID-19. J is TRBJ2-1 and V is TRBV18; 10 nucleotides match TRBD1. The sequenced sample was peripheral blood. The CDR3 sequence is CASSLRTGGGIEQFF. Written as DNA, the CDR3 is TGTGCCAGCTCACTAAGGACAGGGGGAGGAATTGAGCAGTTCTTC.